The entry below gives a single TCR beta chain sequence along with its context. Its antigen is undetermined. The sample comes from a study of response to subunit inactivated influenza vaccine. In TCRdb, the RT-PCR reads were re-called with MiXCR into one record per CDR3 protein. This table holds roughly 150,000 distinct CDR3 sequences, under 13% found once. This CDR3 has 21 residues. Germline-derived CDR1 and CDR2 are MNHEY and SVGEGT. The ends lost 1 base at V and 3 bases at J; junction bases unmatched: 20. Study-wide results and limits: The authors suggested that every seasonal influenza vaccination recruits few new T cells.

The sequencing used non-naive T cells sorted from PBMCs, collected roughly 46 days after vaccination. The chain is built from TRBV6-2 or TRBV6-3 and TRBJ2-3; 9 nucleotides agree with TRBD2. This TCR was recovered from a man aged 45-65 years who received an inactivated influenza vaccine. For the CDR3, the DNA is TGTGCCAGCAGTTACTTACCGTTCCCCCAAGGGCGGGGGGGTAGGACAGATACGCAGTATTTT. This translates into CASSYLPFPQGRGGRTDTQYF.